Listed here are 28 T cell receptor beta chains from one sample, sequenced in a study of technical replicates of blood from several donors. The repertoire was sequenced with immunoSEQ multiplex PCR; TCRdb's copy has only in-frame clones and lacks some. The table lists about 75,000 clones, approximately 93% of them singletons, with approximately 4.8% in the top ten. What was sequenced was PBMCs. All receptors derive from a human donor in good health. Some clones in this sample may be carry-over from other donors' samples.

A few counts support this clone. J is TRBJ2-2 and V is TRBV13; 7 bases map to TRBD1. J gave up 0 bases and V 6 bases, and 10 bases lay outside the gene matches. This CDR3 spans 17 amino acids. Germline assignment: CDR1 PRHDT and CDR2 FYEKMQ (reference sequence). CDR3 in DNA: TGTGCCAGCAGGAGACGATACAGGGGAGCGAACACCGGGGAGCTGTTTTTT. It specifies CASRRRYRGANTGELFF.

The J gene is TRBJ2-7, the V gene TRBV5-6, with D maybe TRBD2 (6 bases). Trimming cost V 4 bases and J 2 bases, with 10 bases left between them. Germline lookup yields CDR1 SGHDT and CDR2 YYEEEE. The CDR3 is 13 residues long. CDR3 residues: CASSPSVAYEQYF. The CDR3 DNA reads TGTGCCAGCAGCCCTAGCGTAGCCTACGAGCAGTACTTC.

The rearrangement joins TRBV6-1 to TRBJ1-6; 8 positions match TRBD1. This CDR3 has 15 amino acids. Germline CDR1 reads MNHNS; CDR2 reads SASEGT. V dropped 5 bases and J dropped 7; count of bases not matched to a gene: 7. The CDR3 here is CASSFTGGGNSPLHF. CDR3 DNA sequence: TGTGCCAGCAGTTTTACAGGGGGTGGGAATTCACCCCTCCACTTT.

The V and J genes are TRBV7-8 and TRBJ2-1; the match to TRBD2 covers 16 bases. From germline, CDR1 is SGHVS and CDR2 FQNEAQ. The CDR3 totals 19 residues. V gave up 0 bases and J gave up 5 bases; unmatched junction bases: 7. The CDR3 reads CASSLAITGLAGGNNEQFF. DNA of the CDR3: TGTGCCAGCAGCTTAGCAATAACGGGACTAGCGGGGGGGAACAATGAGCAGTTCTTC.

CDR3 amino acids: CASSWGRGTGVAEAFF. CDR3 in DNA: TGTGCCAGCAGCTGGGGCCGCGGGACGGGAGTGGCTGAAGCTTTCTTT. This chain joins TRBV7-9 and TRBJ1-1, with a possible D match to TRBD1 (5 bases). From germline, CDR1 is SEHNR and CDR2 FQNEAQ (reference sequence). The germline V and J ends were trimmed by 4 bases and 6 bases, with 21 bases remaining between them. The CDR3 totals 16 residues.

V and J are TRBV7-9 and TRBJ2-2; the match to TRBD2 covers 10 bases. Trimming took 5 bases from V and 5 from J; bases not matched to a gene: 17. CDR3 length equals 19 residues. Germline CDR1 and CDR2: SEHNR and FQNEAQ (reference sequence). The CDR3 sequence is CASSQTPVSAGGHTGELFF. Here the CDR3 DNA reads TGTGCCAGCAGCCAAACGCCCGTCTCAGCGGGAGGGCATACCGGGGAGCTGTTTTTT.

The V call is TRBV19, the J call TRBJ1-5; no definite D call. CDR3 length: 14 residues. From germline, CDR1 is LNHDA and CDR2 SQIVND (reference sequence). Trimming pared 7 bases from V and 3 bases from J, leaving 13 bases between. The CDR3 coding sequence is TGTGCCAGTACCCGGGATTACACCAATCAGCCCCAGCATTTT. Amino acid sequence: CASTRDYTNQPQHF.

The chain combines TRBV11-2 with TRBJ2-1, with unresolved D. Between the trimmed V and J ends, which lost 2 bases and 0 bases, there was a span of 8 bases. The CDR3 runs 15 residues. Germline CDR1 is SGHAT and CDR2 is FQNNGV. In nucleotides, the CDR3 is TGTGCCAGCAGCTTAAAGGAGAGCTCCTACAATGAGCAGTTCTTC. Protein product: CASSLKESSYNEQFF.

The CDR3 DNA sequence: TGTGCCAGGGGACGACAGGGGCAAAGTTATGGCTACACCTTC. It translates to CARGRQGQSYGYTF. The V call is TRBV2, the J call TRBJ1-2; 8 positions agree with TRBD1. CDR3 length equals 14 residues. Per germline, CDR1 SNHLY and CDR2 FYNNEI. V shed 9 bases, J shed 5 bases, and the junction held 11 bases outside the gene matches.

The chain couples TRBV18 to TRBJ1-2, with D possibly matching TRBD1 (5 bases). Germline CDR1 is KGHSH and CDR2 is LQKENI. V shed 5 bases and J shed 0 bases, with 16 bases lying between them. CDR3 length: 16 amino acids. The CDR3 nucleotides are TGTGCCAGCTCAGCGGTAGTTGGGGCGGCTAACTATGGCTACACCTTC. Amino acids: CASSAVVGAANYGYTF.

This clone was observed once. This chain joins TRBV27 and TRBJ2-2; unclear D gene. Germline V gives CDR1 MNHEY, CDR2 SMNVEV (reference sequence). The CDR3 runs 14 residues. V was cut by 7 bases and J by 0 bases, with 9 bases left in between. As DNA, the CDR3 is TGTGCCAGCACCCGGCGGACGAACACCGGGGAGCTGTTTTTT. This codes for CASTRRTNTGELFF.

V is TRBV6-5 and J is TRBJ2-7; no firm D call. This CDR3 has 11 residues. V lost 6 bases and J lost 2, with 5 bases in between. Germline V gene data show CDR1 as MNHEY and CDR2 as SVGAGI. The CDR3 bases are TGTGCCAGCAGGTCAGCCTACGAGCAGTACTTC. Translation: CASRSAYEQYF.

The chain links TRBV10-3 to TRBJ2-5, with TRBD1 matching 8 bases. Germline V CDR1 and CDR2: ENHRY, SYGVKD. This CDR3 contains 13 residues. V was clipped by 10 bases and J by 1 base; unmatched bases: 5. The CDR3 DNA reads TGTGCCACAGGACAGGGAACCCAAGAGACCCAGTACTTC. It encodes CATGQGTQETQYF.

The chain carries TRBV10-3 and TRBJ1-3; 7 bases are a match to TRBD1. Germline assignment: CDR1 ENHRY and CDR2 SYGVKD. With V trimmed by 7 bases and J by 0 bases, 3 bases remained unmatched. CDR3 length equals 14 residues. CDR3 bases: TGTGCCATCAAACAGGGGTCCTCTGGAAACACCATATATTTT. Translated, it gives CAIKQGSSGNTIYF.

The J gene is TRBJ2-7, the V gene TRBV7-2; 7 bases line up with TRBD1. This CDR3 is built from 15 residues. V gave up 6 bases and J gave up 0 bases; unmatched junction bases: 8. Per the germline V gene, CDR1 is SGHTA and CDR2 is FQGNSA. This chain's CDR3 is CASSRSRDSSYEQYF. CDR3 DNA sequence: TGTGCCAGCAGTCGTTCCAGGGACAGCTCCTACGAGCAGTACTTC.

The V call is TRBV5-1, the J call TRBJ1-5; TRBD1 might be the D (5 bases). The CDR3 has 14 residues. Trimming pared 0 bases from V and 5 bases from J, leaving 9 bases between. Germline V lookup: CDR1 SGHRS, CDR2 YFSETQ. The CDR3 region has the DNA TGCGCCAGCAGCTTGGGGGGCAGTGATCAGCCCCAGCATTTT. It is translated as CASSLGGSDQPQHF.

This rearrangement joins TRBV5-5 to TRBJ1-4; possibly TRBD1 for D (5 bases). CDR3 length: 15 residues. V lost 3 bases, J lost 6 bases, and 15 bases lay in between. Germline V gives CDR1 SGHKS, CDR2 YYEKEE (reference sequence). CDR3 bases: TGTGCCAGCAGCTGGAGCTCCAGGGATTATGAAAAACTGTTTTTT. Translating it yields CASSWSSRDYEKLFF.

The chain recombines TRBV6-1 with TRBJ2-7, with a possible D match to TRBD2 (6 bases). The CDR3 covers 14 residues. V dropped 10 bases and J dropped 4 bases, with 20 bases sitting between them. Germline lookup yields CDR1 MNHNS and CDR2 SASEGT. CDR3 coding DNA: TGTGCCACCCCCCGGGGGTTGTCGACGTACGAGCAGTACTTC. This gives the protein CATPRGLSTYEQYF.

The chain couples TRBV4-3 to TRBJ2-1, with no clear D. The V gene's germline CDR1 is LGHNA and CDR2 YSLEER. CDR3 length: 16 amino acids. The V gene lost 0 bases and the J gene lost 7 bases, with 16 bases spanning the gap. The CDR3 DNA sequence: TGCGCCAGCAGCCAAGATGTATTGCGGTCCCGGAATGAGCAGTTCTTC. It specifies CASSQDVLRSRNEQFF.

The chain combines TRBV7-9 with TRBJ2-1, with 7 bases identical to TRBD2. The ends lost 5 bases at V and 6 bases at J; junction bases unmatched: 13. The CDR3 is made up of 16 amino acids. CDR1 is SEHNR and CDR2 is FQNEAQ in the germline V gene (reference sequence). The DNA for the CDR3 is TGTGCCAGCAGCCCTAGCGGCGGGAGTTCAGGCAATGAGCAGTTCTTC. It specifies CASSPSGGSSGNEQFF.

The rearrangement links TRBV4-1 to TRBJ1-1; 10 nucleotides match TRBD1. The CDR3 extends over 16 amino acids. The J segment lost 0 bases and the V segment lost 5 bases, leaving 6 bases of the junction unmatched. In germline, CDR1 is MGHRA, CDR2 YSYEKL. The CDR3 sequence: CASSSRTGGMNTEAFF. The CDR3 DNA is TGCGCCAGCAGCTCACGGACAGGGGGAATGAACACTGAAGCTTTCTTT.

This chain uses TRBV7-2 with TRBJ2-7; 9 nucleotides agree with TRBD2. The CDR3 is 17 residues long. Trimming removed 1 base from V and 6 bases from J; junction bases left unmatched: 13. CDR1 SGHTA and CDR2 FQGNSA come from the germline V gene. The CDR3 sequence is CASSLVVSGSWRGEQYF. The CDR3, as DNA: TGTGCCAGCAGCTTAGTCGTTAGCGGGAGTTGGCGCGGCGAGCAGTACTTC. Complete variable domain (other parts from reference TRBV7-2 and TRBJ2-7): GAGVSQSPSNKVTEKGKDVELRCDPISGHTALYWYRQSLGQGLEFLIYFQGNSAPDKSGLPSDRFSAERTGGSVSTLTIQRTQQEDSAVYLCASSLVVSGSWRGEQYFGPGTRLTVT.

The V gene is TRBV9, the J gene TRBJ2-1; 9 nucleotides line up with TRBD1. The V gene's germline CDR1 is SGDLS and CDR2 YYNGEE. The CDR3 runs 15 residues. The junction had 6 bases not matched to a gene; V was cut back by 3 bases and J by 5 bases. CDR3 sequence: CASSGRDRVHNEQFF. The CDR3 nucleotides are TGTGCCAGCAGCGGCCGGGACAGGGTCCACAATGAGCAGTTCTTC.

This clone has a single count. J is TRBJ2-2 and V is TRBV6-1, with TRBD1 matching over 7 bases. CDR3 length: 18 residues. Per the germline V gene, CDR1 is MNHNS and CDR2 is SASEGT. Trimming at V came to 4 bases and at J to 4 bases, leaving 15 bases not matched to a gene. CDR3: CASSALPTGERGTGELFF. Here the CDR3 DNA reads TGTGCCAGCAGTGCACTCCCTACAGGGGAAAGGGGCACCGGGGAGCTGTTTTTT.

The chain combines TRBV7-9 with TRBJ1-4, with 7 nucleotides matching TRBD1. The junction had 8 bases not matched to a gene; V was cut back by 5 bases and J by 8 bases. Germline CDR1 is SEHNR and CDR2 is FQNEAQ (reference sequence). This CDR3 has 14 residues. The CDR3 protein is CASSQSGTEEKLFF. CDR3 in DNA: TGTGCCAGCAGCCAATCTGGGACAGAAGAAAAACTGTTTTTT.

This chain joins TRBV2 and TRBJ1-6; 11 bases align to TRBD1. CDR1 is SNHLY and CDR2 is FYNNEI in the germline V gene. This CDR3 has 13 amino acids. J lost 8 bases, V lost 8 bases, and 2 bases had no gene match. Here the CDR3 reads CASGGQGDSPLHF. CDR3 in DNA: TGTGCCAGCGGGGGACAGGGGGATTCACCCCTCCACTTT.

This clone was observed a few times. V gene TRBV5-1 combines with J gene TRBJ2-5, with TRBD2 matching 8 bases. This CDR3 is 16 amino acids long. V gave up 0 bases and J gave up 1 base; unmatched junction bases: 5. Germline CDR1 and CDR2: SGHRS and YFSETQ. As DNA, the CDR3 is TGCGCCAGCAGCTTGGCCGGAGGACTAGCCCAAGAGACCCAGTACTTC. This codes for CASSLAGGLAQETQYF.

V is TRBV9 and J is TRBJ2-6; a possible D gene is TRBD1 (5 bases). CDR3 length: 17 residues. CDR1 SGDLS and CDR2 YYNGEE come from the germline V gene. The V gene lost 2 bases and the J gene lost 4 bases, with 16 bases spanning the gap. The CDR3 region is CASSVSQGSDGANVLTF. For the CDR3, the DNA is TGTGCCAGCAGCGTCAGTCAGGGCTCTGACGGGGCCAACGTCCTGACTTTC.